Listed below are T cell receptor beta chains from one sample, sequenced in a study of T cells in narcolepsy. The method was immunoSEQ multiplex PCR; TCRdb's version includes in-frame clones alone and lacks a portion of them. The sample includes roughly 10,000 clones, 70% to 75% of them seen just once. The sequencing input was CD45RA- memory CD8+ T cells from PBMCs. These receptor sequences come from a human donor with narcolepsy. The CDR3 runs from the conserved cysteine through the conserved F or W. D genes are given only for firm matches. Only part of the rows carry a size: once, few, many, or a class if the clone is expanded.

>-|-|TRBJ2-7|TRBV7-8
CASSPPELHEQYF
TGTGCCAGCAGCCCGCCTGAACTCCACGAGCAGTACTTC
>-|-|TRBJ1-1|TRBV10-3
CAISESRVTEAFF
TGTGCCATCAGTGAGTCGAGGGTCACTGAAGCTTTCTTT
>-|-|TRBJ1-5|TRBV28
CASSPRAGALDQPQHF
TGTGCCAGCAGTCCCCGGGCAGGGGCGCTCGATCAGCCCCAGCATTTT
>-|few|TRBJ1-1|TRBV6-1
CASSVNGGVTEAFF
TGTGCCAGCAGTGTGAACGGCGGAGTCACTGAAGCTTTCTTT
>-|-|TRBJ2-3|TRBV6-5
CASSYPGPDSDTQYF
TGTGCCAGCAGTTACCCGGGACCAGACTCGGATACGCAGTATTTT
>-|few|TRBJ2-1|TRBV4-2
CASSQGSDEQFF
TGTGCCAGCAGCCAAGGGAGCGATGAGCAGTTCTTC
>-|-|TRBJ2-5|TRBV28
CASSPQGGGQETQYF
TGTGCCAGCAGTCCGCAGGGGGGAGGCCAAGAGACCCAGTACTTC
>-|-|TRBJ2-7|TRBV2
CASSEGIGVEQYF
TGTGCCAGCAGTGAAGGTATCGGGGTCGAGCAGTACTTC
>-|once|TRBJ1-2|TRBV6-5
CATLGEERLNYGYTF
TGTGCCACCCTCGGGGAAGAAAGGTTAAACTATGGCTACACCTTC
>TRBD2|-|TRBJ2-7|TRBV5-5
CASSLGLAGDSGYEQYF
TGTGCCAGCAGCTTGGGGCTAGCGGGAGATTCAGGATACGAGCAGTACTTC
>-|-|TRBJ2-7|TRBV13
CASSLGESYEQYF
TGTGCCAGCAGCTTAGGGGAATCCTACGAGCAGTACTTC
>-|-|TRBJ1-2|TRBV9
CASSVGAGDPATINGYTF
TGTGCCAGCAGCGTAGGTGCCGGGGATCCTGCCACGATCAATGGCTACACCTTC
>-|-|TRBJ2-7|TRBV7-9
CASSLGDSYEQYF
TGTGCCAGCAGCTTAGGGGATTCCTACGAGCAGTACTTC
>-|few|TRBJ1-1|TRBV4-2
CASSQEGGNTEAFF
TGTGCCAGCAGCCAAGAAGGGGGTAACACTGAAGCTTTCTTT
>TRBD2|-|TRBJ2-1|TRBV19
CASSPGLAGGNEQFF
TGTGCCAGTAGTCCGGGACTAGCGGGGGGCAATGAGCAGTTCTTC
>-|-|TRBJ2-7|TRBV7-2
CASSPYTSSYEQYF
TGTGCCAGCAGCCCTTACACAAGCTCCTACGAGCAGTACTTC
>-|-|TRBJ2-7|TRBV9
CASSAPNLPYEQYF
TGTGCCAGCAGCGCCCCAAACCTCCCCTACGAGCAGTACTTC
>-|-|TRBJ2-6|TRBV6-1
CASSEGGSGANVLTF
TGTGCCAGCAGTGAAGGGGGCTCTGGGGCCAACGTCCTGACTTTC
>-|-|TRBJ2-7|TRBV4-3
CASSQEVYRSPYEQYF
TGCGCCAGCAGCCAAGAGGTTTACAGGAGCCCCTACGAGCAGTACTTC
>-|-|TRBJ2-2|TRBV4-1
CASSQVHPGELFF
TGCGCCAGCAGCCAAGTTCACCCCGGGGAGCTGTTTTTT
>-|-|TRBJ2-1|TRBV6-1
CASSENGGSYNEQFF
TGTGCCAGCAGTGAAAACGGGGGCTCCTACAATGAGCAGTTCTTC
>-|-|TRBJ1-6|TRBV10-1
CASSESPFFFSYNSPLHF
TGCGCCAGCAGTGAGTCGCCCTTTTTTTTCTCCTATAATTCACCCCTCCACTTT
>-|-|TRBJ1-2|TRBV7-2
CASSLDGGGMDYGYTF
TGTGCCAGCAGCTTAGACGGGGGAGGGATGGACTATGGCTACACCTTC
>-|-|TRBJ2-7|TRBV5-4
CASSLGWSSREQYF
TGTGCCAGCAGCTTGGGGTGGAGCTCGCGCGAGCAGTACTTC
>-|-|TRBJ2-7|TRBV7-9
CASSGGNSLFYEQYF
TGTGCCAGCAGCGGGGGGAACAGTTTGTTCTACGAGCAGTACTTC
>TRBD1|-|TRBJ1-1|TRBV2
CASREYRGQLAEAFF
TGTGCCAGCAGGGAATACAGGGGGCAGCTCGCTGAAGCTTTCTTT
>-|-|TRBJ1-1|TRBV19
CASSPLLNTEAFF
TGTGCCAGTAGTCCCTTGCTGAACACTGAAGCTTTCTTT
>-|-|TRBJ2-1|TRBV28
CASSLLGSHNEQFF
TGTGCCAGCAGTTTGTTAGGGTCCCACAATGAGCAGTTCTTC
>TRBD2|few|TRBJ2-2|TRBV5-1
CASSTRGDHPTGELFF
TGCGCCAGCAGCACCCGGGGGGACCATCCCACCGGGGAGCTGTTTTTT
>TRBD1|-|TRBJ2-7|TRBV18
CASSRGTGGFSSYEQYF
TGTGCCAGCTCCCGAGGGACAGGGGGCTTTAGTTCCTACGAGCAGTACTTC
>TRBD1|-|TRBJ1-6|TRBV11-3
CASSFVGQDDSPLHF
TGTGCCAGCAGCTTCGTCGGACAGGATGATTCACCCCTCCACTTT